This TCR beta chain was obtained from a study of blood T cell repertoires in COVID-19. Study at large: From T cells, B-cell-depleted T cells, or PBMCs came the material, which was cDNA or gDNA.

V was shortened by 6 bases and J by 9 bases, with 12 bases between the two germline ends. The CDR3 runs to 12 residues. How the authors handled the data: Amplification of reference gene primers provided the estimated nucleated cell counts. Using immunoSEQ multiplex PCR, the repertoire was profiled, and TCRdb retains in-frame clones only, with some absent. That table furnishes V, J and clone size, whereas the DNA furnished D and trimming. Here the sample spans about 180,000 clones, roughly 84% being singletons. This chain connects TRBV12-3 or TRBV12-4 to TRBJ1-5; D is undetermined. The sequencing sample was made of peripheral blood. The source is an elderly woman with acute or convalescent COVID-19. For the CDR3, the DNA is TGTGCCAGCAGCCCGGGGAGTGGGCCCCAGCATTTT. Amino acid sequence: CASSPGSGPQHF.